The 21 T cell receptor beta chains listed next were all sequenced from one sample in a study of blood T cell repertoires in COVID-19. Only in-frame clones appear in the TCRdb table, and some are missing; sequencing was by immunoSEQ multiplex PCR. The sample consists of roughly 190,000 clones, 84% of them appearing once. Sequences were obtained from peripheral blood. Receptor source: a woman in her 70s with COVID-19, enrolled during active disease.

The J gene is TRBJ1-1, the V gene TRBV28; TRBD1 aligns across 11 bases. There are 16 residues in the CDR3. Trimming removed 6 bases from V and 7 bases from J; junction bases left unmatched: 13. Germline CDR1 MDHEN, CDR2 SYDVKM. The CDR3 DNA follows: TGTGCCAGCAGCCCATGGACAGGGGGCGCGAGCAATGAAGCTTTCTTT. Translated, it gives CASSPWTGGASNEAFF.

This clone was seen a handful of times. The rearrangement joins TRBV5-4 to TRBJ1-1; 7 bases are a match to TRBD1. V gave up 10 bases and J gave up 1 base; unmatched junction bases: 16. Germline V gives CDR1 SGHNT, CDR2 YYREEE (reference sequence). The CDR3 covers 16 residues. CDR3 coding DNA: TGTGCCTTTCGAGGGGGCAGCCTTGTTGCGAACACTGAAGCTTTCTTT. This codes for CAFRGGSLVANTEAFF.

The CDR3, as DNA: TGCGCCAGCAGCCAAGGACTGACATCTAGCACAGATACGCAGTATTTT. Translated: CASSQGLTSSTDTQYF. The chain is built from TRBV5-1 and TRBJ2-3; D may be TRBD2 (5 bases). Germline V gene data show CDR1 as SGHRS and CDR2 as YFSETQ. V shed 4 bases and J shed 0 bases, with 15 bases lying between them. The CDR3 loop spans 16 amino acids.

This chain connects TRBV19 to TRBJ1-1; possibly TRBD1 for D (5 bases). Between the trimmed V and J ends, which lost 7 bases and 11 bases, there was a span of 23 bases. The length of the CDR3 is 14 residues. Per germline, CDR1 LNHDA and CDR2 SQIVND (reference sequence). CDR3 amino acids: CASTEQAGSPGAFF. The CDR3 DNA reads as TGTGCCAGTACCGAGCAGGCAGGGTCACCTGGGGCTTTCTTT.

This chain joins TRBV6-5 and TRBJ2-1; 8 nucleotides agree with TRBD2. V was clipped by 11 bases and J by 8 bases; unmatched bases: 8. CDR1 is MNHEY and CDR2 is SVGAGI in the germline V gene. This CDR3 has 12 residues. The CDR3 here is CAGGLVGDEQFF. DNA for the CDR3: TGTGCCGGGGGACTAGTGGGGGATGAGCAGTTCTTC.

CDR3 residues: CASSLDRGTEAFF. DNA of the CDR3: TGTGCCAGCAGCCTAGACAGGGGGACTGAAGCTTTCTTT. The chain links TRBV3-1 (or the pseudogene TRBV3-2) to TRBJ1-1; TRBD1 aligns across 9 bases. The junction had 2 bases not matched to a gene; V was cut back by 4 bases and J by 5 bases. The CDR3 is 13 residues long. Per the germline V gene, CDR1 is LGHDT and CDR2 is YNNKEL (reference sequence).

J is TRBJ1-1 and V is TRBV28; TRBD1 is a possible D gene (5 bases). Trimming removed 3 bases at V and 3 bases at J, with 20 bases between. Germline CDR1 MDHEN, CDR2 SYDVKM. The CDR3 sequence is 17 residues long. CDR3 DNA: TGTGCCAGCAGTTTTGGGAAGGGGTCCGGCTTCTACACTGAAGCTTTCTTT. Its protein product is CASSFGKGSGFYTEAFF.

The rearrangement links TRBV30 to TRBJ1-5, with D maybe TRBD1 (6 bases). In germline, CDR1 is GTSNPN, CDR2 SVGIG (reference sequence). V lost 3 bases and J lost 4, with 16 bases in between. The CDR3 spans 15 residues. The CDR3 bases are TGTGCCTGGAGCCCCGCAGGGGCAACAAATCAGCCCCAGCATTTT. Amino acids: CAWSPAGATNQPQHF.

This sequence joins TRBV2 and TRBJ1-2, with D unresolved. The germline gives CDR1 SNHLY, CDR2 FYNNEI. The CDR3 has 14 residues. V was shortened by 7 bases and J by 7 bases, with 19 bases between the two germline ends. The CDR3 nucleotides are TGTGCCAGCACCCCGGGAAGGGAAGTAGGTGGCTACACCTTC. It yields the protein CASTPGREVGGYTF.

In DNA form, the CDR3 reads TGTGCCAGCTCACCCCTAGGACTAGCGGCCCCTCCCGGGGGAGATACGCAGTATTTT. Translated: CASSPLGLAAPPGGDTQYF. The gene calls are TRBV18 and TRBJ2-3, with 10 bases identical to TRBD2. CDR1 and CDR2 (germline): KGHSH, LQKENI. Trimming at V came to 3 bases and at J to 5 bases, leaving 17 bases not matched to a gene. This CDR3 comprises 19 residues.

The rearrangement joins TRBV5-1 to TRBJ1-6; a possible D gene is TRBD1 (5 bases). Trimming stripped 4 bases from V and 9 bases from J, with 17 bases between. This CDR3 has 15 residues. Germline values: CDR1 SGHRS, CDR2 YFSETQ. The CDR3 DNA follows: TGCGCCAGCAGCCCCCAGGGAGGGGACGGTTCACCCCTCCACTTT. It specifies CASSPQGGDGSPLHF.

The CDR3 DNA is TGTGCCAGCACTGGGACTCCTGAGGGTGGGGAGCAGTTCTTC. This translates into CASTGTPEGGEQFF. V usage is TRBV28 and J usage is TRBJ2-1; TRBD2 is a possible D gene (6 bases). CDR3 length: 14 residues. The V gene's germline CDR1 is MDHEN and CDR2 SYDVKM. V lost 7 bases to trimming and J lost 10 bases, with 20 bases between them.

V usage is TRBV28 and J usage is TRBJ1-2, with D unresolved. This CDR3 is 11 amino acids long. Germline V gene data show CDR1 as MDHEN and CDR2 as SYDVKM. V gave up 7 bases and J gave up 9 bases, with 12 bases separating them. The CDR3 coding sequence is TGTGCCAGCAAGAGACTTGATCGCTACACCTTC. Translated, it gives CASKRLDRYTF.

This rearrangement joins TRBV5-1 to TRBJ2-7; D may be TRBD2 (6 bases). Per germline, CDR1 SGHRS and CDR2 YFSETQ. The CDR3 extends over 14 amino acids. V was cut by 4 bases and J by 4 bases, with 15 bases left in between. The CDR3 region has the DNA TGCGCCAGCAGCCCGGAGGGGCAAGTATACGAGCAGTACTTC. It encodes CASSPEGQVYEQYF. The full variable domain, rest sourced from reference TRBV5-1 and TRBJ2-7, is KAGVTQTPRYLIKTRGQQVTLSCSPISGHRSVSWYQQTPGQGLQFLFEYFSETQRNKGNFPGRFSGRQFSNSRSEMNVSTLELGDSALYLCASSPEGQVYEQYFGPGTRLTVT.

The rearrangement joins TRBV9 to TRBJ1-1; weak D call: TRBD1 (6 bases). This CDR3 has 14 amino acids. Germline CDR1 is SGDLS and CDR2 is YYNGEE. The V and J ends lost 2 bases and 5 bases respectively, with 13 bases between them. The chain's CDR3 is CASSVTRGGTEAFF. CDR3 bases: TGTGCCAGCAGCGTCACCCGAGGGGGAACTGAAGCTTTCTTT.

This sequence joins TRBV4-1 and TRBJ1-5, with TRBD1 as a possible D gene (5 bases). The length of the CDR3 is 16 residues. Trimming removed 0 bases at V and 2 bases at J, with 11 bases between. Germline V gene sequence: CDR1 MGHRA, CDR2 YSYEKL. This CDR3 reads CASSQEGGARNQPQHF. The CDR3 region has the DNA TGCGCCAGCAGCCAAGAAGGCGGGGCCCGCAATCAGCCCCAGCATTTT.

The V call is TRBV2, the J call TRBJ2-7; 9 nucleotides line up with TRBD1. Germline lookup yields CDR1 SNHLY and CDR2 FYNNEI. V was pared by 7 bases and J by 0 bases, with 1 base of the junction left unmatched. The CDR3 spans 13 residues. The CDR3 spells CASKDRGSYEQYV. The CDR3 DNA is TGTGCCAGCAAGGACAGGGGCTCCTACGAGCAGTACGTC.

V and J are TRBV6-5 and TRBJ1-1; the match to TRBD1 covers 8 bases. There are 12 residues in the CDR3. Germline CDR1 reads MNHEY; CDR2 reads SVGAGI. V was pared by 5 bases and J by 7 bases, with 3 bases of the junction left unmatched. CDR3 sequence: CASSLQGVEAFF. CDR3 nucleotides: TGTGCCAGCAGTCTACAGGGGGTTGAAGCTTTCTTT.

This clone occurred a few times. This rearrangement joins TRBV29-1 to TRBJ1-4; D possibly corresponds to TRBD1 (6 bases). Trimming removed 6 bases at V and 3 bases at J, with 14 bases between. This CDR3 has 14 amino acids. The germline V gene encodes CDR1 SQVTM and CDR2 ANQGSEA. CDR3 region: CSVLQGRPNEKLFF. Here the CDR3 DNA reads TGCAGCGTACTACAGGGTCGGCCTAATGAAAAACTGTTTTTT.

The chain carries TRBV28 and TRBJ1-4, with 9 bases lining up with TRBD1. The CDR3 is 14 amino acids. Germline V gene lookup returns CDR1 MDHEN and CDR2 SYDVKM. J gave up 7 bases and V 5 bases, and 5 bases lay outside the gene matches. The CDR3 nucleotides are TGTGCCAGCAGTCCCGGGACAGGGTTTGAAAAACTGTTTTTT. Translation gives CASSPGTGFEKLFF.

This clone was recorded once. The chain combines TRBV30 with TRBJ2-1, with a weak D call TRBD1 (5 bases). The germline CDR1 and CDR2 sequences are GTSNPN and SVGIG (reference sequence). This CDR3 has 15 amino acids. The germline V and J ends were trimmed by 2 bases and 0 bases, with 11 bases remaining between them. CDR3 in DNA: TGTGCCTGGAGTTCAGGGTCTAGCTCCTACAATGAGCAGTTCTTC. The encoded protein is CAWSSGSSSYNEQFF. Full variable domain (rest looked up from reference TRBV30 and TRBJ2-1): SQTIHQWPATLVQPVGSPLSLECTVEGTSNPNLYWYRQAAGRGLQLLFYSVGIGQISSEVPQNLSASRPQDRQFILSSKKLLLSDSGFYLCAWSSGSSSYNEQFFGPGTRLTVL.